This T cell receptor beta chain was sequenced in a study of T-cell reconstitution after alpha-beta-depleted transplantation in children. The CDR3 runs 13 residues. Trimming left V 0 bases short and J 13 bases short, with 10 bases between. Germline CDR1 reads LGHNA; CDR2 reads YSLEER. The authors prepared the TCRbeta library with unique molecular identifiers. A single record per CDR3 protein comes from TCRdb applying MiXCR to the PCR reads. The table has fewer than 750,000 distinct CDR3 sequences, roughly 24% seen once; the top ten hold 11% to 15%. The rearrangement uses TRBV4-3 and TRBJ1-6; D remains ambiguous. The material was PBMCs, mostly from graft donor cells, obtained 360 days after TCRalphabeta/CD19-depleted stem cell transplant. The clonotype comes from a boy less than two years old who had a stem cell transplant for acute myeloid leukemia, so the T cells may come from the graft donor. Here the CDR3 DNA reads TGCGCCAGCAGCCAAGATATAAAGTTCCCCCTCCACTTT. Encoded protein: CASSQDIKFPLHF.